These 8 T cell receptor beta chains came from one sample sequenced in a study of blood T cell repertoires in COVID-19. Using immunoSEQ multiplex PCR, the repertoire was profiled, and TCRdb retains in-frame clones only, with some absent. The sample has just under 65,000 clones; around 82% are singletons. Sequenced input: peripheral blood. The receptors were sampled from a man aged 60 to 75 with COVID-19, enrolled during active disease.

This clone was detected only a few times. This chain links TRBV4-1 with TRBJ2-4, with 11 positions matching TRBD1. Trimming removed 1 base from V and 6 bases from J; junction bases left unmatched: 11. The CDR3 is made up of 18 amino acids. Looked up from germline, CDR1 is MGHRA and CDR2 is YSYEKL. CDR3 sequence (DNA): TGCGCCAGCAGCCAAGGGGTTCCGGACAGGGGGCTTAGAAACATTCAGTACTTC. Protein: CASSQGVPDRGLRNIQYF.

The CDR3 spells CASSPSGTSADTQYF. CDR3 coding DNA: TGTGCCAGCAGTCCATCTGGGACTAGCGCTGATACGCAGTATTTT. The V and J genes are TRBV28 and TRBJ2-3, with TRBD2 identical over 10 bases. The CDR3 spans 15 residues. Trimming took 5 bases from V and 6 from J; bases not matched to a gene: 8. Germline V CDR1 and CDR2: MDHEN, SYDVKM.

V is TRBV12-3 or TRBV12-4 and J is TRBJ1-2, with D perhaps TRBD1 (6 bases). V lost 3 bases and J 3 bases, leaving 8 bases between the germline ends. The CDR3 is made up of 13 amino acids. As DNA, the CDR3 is TGTGCCAGCAGTTTGGGGGCTGACTATGGCTACACCTTC. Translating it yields CASSLGADYGYTF.

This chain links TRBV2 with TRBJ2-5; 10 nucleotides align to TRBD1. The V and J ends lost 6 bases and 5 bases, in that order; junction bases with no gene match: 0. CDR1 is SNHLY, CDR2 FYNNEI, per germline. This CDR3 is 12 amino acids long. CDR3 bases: TGTGCCAGCAGGGGACAGGGGGAGACCCAGTACTTC. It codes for CASRGQGETQYF.

The CDR3 DNA is TGTGCCAGCAGCTTACGCCTACAGGGTATCGACGAGCAGTACTTC. Amino acids: CASSLRLQGIDEQYF. The chain employs TRBV7-9 and TRBJ2-7; TRBD1 might be the D (6 bases). The germline CDR1 and CDR2 sequences are SEHNR and FQNEAQ (reference sequence). This CDR3 has 15 amino acids. V was pared by 2 bases and J by 5 bases, with 16 bases between.

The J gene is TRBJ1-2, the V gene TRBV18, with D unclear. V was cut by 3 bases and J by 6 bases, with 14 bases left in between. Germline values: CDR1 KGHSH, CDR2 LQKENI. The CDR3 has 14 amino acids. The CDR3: CASSPPSVLDGYTF. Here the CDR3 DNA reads TGTGCCAGCTCACCTCCTTCCGTCCTCGATGGCTACACCTTC. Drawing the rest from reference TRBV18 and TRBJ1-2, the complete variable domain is NAGVMQNPRHLVRRRGQEARLRCSPMKGHSHVYWYRQLPEEGLKFMVYLQKENIIDESGMPKERFSAEFPKEGPSILRIQQVVRGDSAAYFCASSPPSVLDGYTFGSGTRLTVV.

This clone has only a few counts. CDR3 region: CASSSLAESSYNEQFF. The CDR3 DNA follows: TGTGCCAGCAGTTCCTTAGCGGAGAGCTCCTACAATGAGCAGTTCTTC. V gene TRBV27 combines with J gene TRBJ2-1, with D possibly matching TRBD2 (6 bases). CDR1 MNHEY and CDR2 SMNVEV come from the germline V gene (reference sequence). The V end was cut by 4 bases, the J end by 0 bases, with 13 bases between. This CDR3 comprises 16 residues.

The DNA of the CDR3 is TGTGCCAGCTCGGAGATCTCCTACAATGAGCAGTTCTTC. Translated: CASSEISYNEQFF. The chain recombines TRBV12-3 or TRBV12-4 with TRBJ2-1; D uncertain. The CDR3 loop spans 13 amino acids. V was trimmed by 8 bases and J by 0 bases, leaving 8 bases between them.